The 9 T cell receptor beta chains listed next were all sequenced from one sample in a study of cytomegalovirus exposure and HLA in healthy donors. The primer mix had 60 Vbeta and 13 Jbeta primers. TCRdb's copy holds only in-frame clones and misses some; the assay was immunoSEQ multiplex PCR. The sample lists 95,000 to 150,000 clones, roughly 14% seen once, with roughly 2% in the top ten. Sequencing used PBMCs. The source is a woman aged 18-29 years in good health and CMV-seronegative.

This clone was detected a few times. The chain joins TRBV7-9 to TRBJ2-5, with 7 nucleotides matching TRBD1. After removal of 0 bases from V and 5 bases from J, the junction contained 3 bases not matched to a gene. In germline, CDR1 is SEHNR, CDR2 FQNEAQ (reference sequence). CDR3 length equals 14 residues. CDR3 region: CASSLATGLETQYF. DNA of the CDR3: TGTGCCAGCAGCTTAGCGACAGGGCTCGAGACCCAGTACTTC.

This sequence joins TRBV2 and TRBJ2-7; TRBD1 matches 7 bases. The CDR3 sequence is 14 residues long. The ends lost 5 bases at V and 0 bases at J; junction bases unmatched: 4. The germline V gene encodes CDR1 SNHLY and CDR2 FYNNEI. CDR3 protein: CASSTTGFSYEQYF. CDR3 in DNA: TGTGCCAGCAGTACGACAGGGTTCTCCTACGAGCAGTACTTC.

The rearrangement links TRBV19 to TRBJ1-1; 8 bases are shared with TRBD1. CDR3 length equals 13 residues. CDR1 and CDR2 (germline): LNHDA, SQIVND (reference sequence). With V trimmed by 1 base and J by 7 bases, 2 bases remained unmatched. CDR3 amino acids: CASSIGTGFEAFF. In nucleotides, the CDR3 is TGTGCCAGTAGTATAGGGACAGGGTTTGAAGCTTTCTTT.

The chain carries TRBV28 and TRBJ1-1; D perhaps matches TRBD1 (5 bases). The CDR3 totals 13 residues. V was pared by 5 bases and J by 7 bases, with 14 bases between. Per germline, CDR1 MDHEN and CDR2 SYDVKM. The CDR3 loop is CASSPLGAGEAFF. CDR3 coding DNA: TGTGCCAGCAGTCCCCTAGGGGCTGGTGAAGCTTTCTTT.

Worth noting for this clone: One end of the junction is discordant with germline, which a read error may explain. The chain couples TRBV7-7 to TRBJ2-1; TRBD2 agrees at 11 bases. The CDR3 loop spans 15 amino acids. Looked up from germline, CDR1 is SSHAT and CDR2 is FNYEAQ (reference sequence). The chain's CDR3 is CASSFGTSGNNEQFF. CDR3 nucleotides: TGTGCTAGCAGCTTTGGGACTAGCGGAAACAATGAGCAGTTCTTC.

CDR3 bases: TGCAGCTCACGGACTAGCACAGATACGCAGTATTTT. It yields the protein CSSRTSTDTQYF. V and J are TRBV29-1 and TRBJ2-3, with D perhaps matching TRBD2 (5 bases). This CDR3 contains 12 residues. Trimming pared 8 bases from V and 0 bases from J, leaving 9 bases between. CDR1 is SQVTM, CDR2 ANQGSEA, per germline.

This clone was recorded a few times. V gene TRBV5-1 combines with J gene TRBJ2-1; a possible D gene is TRBD2 (5 bases). Trimming cost V 4 bases and J 15 bases, with 17 bases left between them. The CDR3 length is 12 residues. Germline loops: CDR1 SGHRS, CDR2 YFSETQ. The CDR3 protein is CASSTDSLRAFF. The CDR3, as DNA: TGCGCCAGCAGCACGGACTCCCTCCGCGCGTTCTTC.

This chain uses TRBV6-5 with TRBJ1-1; TRBD1 is a possible D gene (5 bases). The CDR3 loop spans 16 amino acids. Looked up from germline, CDR1 is MNHEY and CDR2 is SVGAGI. The ends were cut back, 1 base at V and 0 bases at J, with 12 bases in the middle. CDR3 DNA: TGTGCCAGCAGTTACTTAGGACACCCAATGAACACTGAAGCTTTCTTT. Translating gives CASSYLGHPMNTEAFF.

This clone occurred a few times. The rearrangement joins TRBV11-2 to TRBJ1-2; TRBD1 aligns across 7 bases. Germline-derived CDR1 and CDR2 are SGHAT and FQNNGV. The CDR3 totals 13 residues. Losses at the gene ends were 4 bases for V and 4 bases for J; bases not matched to a gene: 3. CDR3 nucleotide sequence: TGTGCCAGCAGCTGGGGACAGTCCTATGGCTACACCTTC. This encodes CASSWGQSYGYTF.